Described below is a single T cell receptor beta chain sequence and its context. PCR primers comprised 60 Vbeta and 13 Jbeta primers. Authors' processing steps: In a later analysis, about 11 million of 83 million or so unique beta chains occurred in at least two donors. TCRdb keeps only in-frame clones here, not all; method: immunoSEQ multiplex PCR. V and J calls and clone size follow that table, whereas D and trimming were derived from the DNA. In the table there are around 300,000 clones, 65% to 85% of which are singletons. The data belong to a study of cytomegalovirus exposure and HLA in healthy donors. V shed 3 bases and J shed 6 bases, with 11 bases lying between them. CDR3 size: 12 residues. From germline, CDR1 is SQVTM and CDR2 ANQGSEA.

This TCR derives from a female donor in good health and CMV-seronegative. The specimen sequenced was PBMCs. The chain recombines TRBV29-1 with TRBJ1-2; no reliable D call. The CDR3 region is CSVETRRDGYTF. The CDR3 bases are TGCAGCGTTGAGACGCGCCGGGATGGCTACACCTTC.